This TCR beta chain is drawn from a study of blood T cells in healthy people across ages. Study observations and caveats: Unsorted PBMCs blocked a conclusive comparison of naive and antigen-experienced cells.

The sample holds a few counts of this clonotype. Its target is not known. Each donor was a healthy Caucasian individual from Russia, aged about 6 to 95. For the second PCR, which ran for about 6 to 11 cycles, a sample-barcoded 5' primer and a J-beta primer mix were used. The template-switch adaptor, which had 12 random nucleotides, put a tag on each cDNA molecule. Using its own MiXCR run on the 5' RACE reads, TCRdb lists one record per CDR3 protein. This sample has approximately 810,000 distinct CDR3 sequences; about 37% occur once, and the top ten carry 13%. Trimming took 7 bases from V and 0 from J, leaving 12 bases between them. CDR3 size: 14 residues.

This TCR derives from a man younger than 30 in good health. The sequenced sample was blood. The rearrangement uses TRBV12-3 or TRBV12-4 and TRBJ1-1, with unresolved D. As DNA, the CDR3 is TGTGCCAGCACCACGGTAAGGGTGAACACTGAAGCTTTCTTT. Translating gives CASTTVRVNTEAFF.